These 27 T cell receptor beta chains were sequenced from one sample in a study of T cells in Graves' hyperthyroidism and ophthalmopathy. The investigators amplified TCR beta CDR3 regions from RNA transcripts. When the TCR CDR3 underwent first-round RT-PCR, the HTBI primer set was used. TCRdb recomputed calls from the multiplex PCR reads with MiXCR, one row per CDR3 protein. This table has some 180,000 distinct CDR3 sequences, 17% appearing once. Sequencing used blood. The origin of the receptors is a woman in her forties or fifties with Graves' hyperthyroidism.

With regard to this clonotype: It may be a read error: a sequence one base away is much more abundant. The rearrangement joins TRBV20-1 to TRBJ2-7, with 9 bases identical to TRBD2. V trimming: 7 bases; J trimming: 6 bases; junction bases outside the gene matches: 10. From germline, CDR1 is DFQATT and CDR2 SNEGSKA (reference sequence). The CDR3 extends over 13 amino acids. The CDR3 region is CSGLSGGGAEQYF. The DNA of the CDR3 is TGCAGTGGCTTGTCGGGCGGGGGGGCCGAGCAGTACTTC.

This clonotype was counted a few times. The rearrangement uses TRBV4-1 and TRBJ1-5; 10 nucleotides agree with TRBD1. The junction had 1 base not matched to a gene; V was cut back by 0 bases and J by 5 bases. The CDR3 is made up of 15 amino acids. The germline gives CDR1 MGHRA, CDR2 YSYEKL. CDR3 coding DNA: TGCGCCAGCAGCCAAGAAGGGACAGGGGATCAGCCCCAGCATTTT. Translated, it gives CASSQEGTGDQPQHF.

This clonotype was seen many times. The chain has TRBV28 and TRBJ2-3; no reliable D call. Germline V lookup: CDR1 MDHEN, CDR2 SYDVKM. The CDR3 length is 15 residues. Trimming removed 3 bases from V and 2 bases from J, with 12 bases in between. The CDR3 protein is CASSFAISTTDTQYF. CDR3 nucleotide sequence: TGTGCCAGCAGTTTTGCCATAAGTACCACAGATACGCAGTATTTT.

The sample holds many counts of this clonotype. This sequence joins TRBV6-5 and TRBJ2-1; a weak D match, TRBD1 (5 bases). CDR1 is MNHEY, CDR2 SVGAGI, per germline. V was trimmed by 0 bases and J by 4 bases, leaving 13 bases between them. CDR3 length equals 16 residues. The CDR3 DNA is TGTGCCAGCAGTTACTCGATCACAGGAACGTACAATGAGCAGTTCTTC. It specifies CASSYSITGTYNEQFF.

The table lists this clonotype with many counts. V is TRBV3-2 and J is TRBJ2-2. TRBV3-2 is reported as a pseudogene. The CDR3 has 14 residues. The CDR3 nucleotides are TGTGCCAGCAGCCAAGATATTGGCCTCCAGGAGCTGTTTTTT. Protein product: CASSQDIGLQELFF.

The sample holds many counts of this clonotype. The genes are TRBV14 and TRBJ2-7, with D possibly being TRBD2 (5 bases). CDR3 size: 15 residues. Germline CDR1 is SGHDN and CDR2 is FVKESK. The germline V and J ends were trimmed by 2 bases and 5 bases, with 16 bases remaining between them. The CDR3 is CASSQIPGIRNEQYF. Here the CDR3 DNA reads TGTGCCAGCAGCCAAATTCCGGGGATTAGAAACGAGCAGTACTTC.

This clonotype appeared a few times. The chain is built from TRBV6-1 and TRBJ2-1; D possibly uses TRBD1 or TRBD2 (5 bases each). The CDR3 has 14 amino acids. Germline V gene lookup returns CDR1 MNHNS and CDR2 SASEGT. The V and J ends lost 7 bases and 0 bases respectively, with 10 bases between them. The CDR3 loop reads CASTRGYSYNEQFF. The CDR3 DNA sequence: TGTGCCAGCACGAGGGGCTACTCCTACAATGAGCAGTTCTTC.

This clonotype came up many times. This chain uses TRBV30 with TRBJ2-5; unclear D gene. CDR3 length: 10 residues. CDR1 is GTSNPN, CDR2 SVGIG, per germline (reference sequence). Deletions cut 1 base from V and 9 bases from J, with 6 bases between. The CDR3 spells CAWSGPAQYF. The CDR3 DNA reads TGTGCCTGGAGTGGGCCGGCCCAGTACTTC.

This clonotype was detected many times. V usage is TRBV7-3 and J usage is TRBJ2-2; no definite D call. Trimming took off 6 bases at V and 3 bases at J, with 11 bases between the two ends. The germline gives CDR1 SGHTA, CDR2 FQGTGA. The CDR3 is 14 residues long. CDR3 sequence reads: CASSPGRHTGELFF. Written as DNA, the CDR3 is TGTGCCAGCAGTCCTGGACGCCACACCGGGGAGCTGTTTTTT.

This clonotype has a count of ten or more. The genes are TRBV6-1 and TRBJ1-1; 7 nucleotides line up with TRBD1. CDR1 is MNHNS, CDR2 SASEGT, per germline. The CDR3 totals 13 residues. V gave up 5 bases and J gave up 2 bases; unmatched junction bases: 2. CDR3 nucleotides: TGTGCCAGCAGTTGGGACAGAAACACTGAAGCTTTCTTT. Its protein product is CASSWDRNTEAFF.

In this sample, this clonotype turned up many times. This chain links TRBV3-1 with TRBJ1-2; tentative D call: TRBD1 (6 bases). Germline V gene lookup returns CDR1 LGHDT and CDR2 YNNKEL (reference sequence). Trimming removed 4 bases from V and 6 bases from J, with 15 bases in between. The CDR3 has 14 amino acids. CDR3 nucleotide sequence: TGTGCCAGCAGCCTCCTCCCGGACAGACATGGCTACACCTTC. The encoded protein is CASSLLPDRHGYTF.

Only a few counts were recorded for this clonotype. CDR3 residues: CASGTLRDTEAFF. CDR3 in DNA: TGTGCCAGCGGTACTTTGAGGGATACTGAAGCTTTCTTT. V usage is TRBV28 and J usage is TRBJ1-1; D is undetermined. Trimming shortened V by 8 bases and J by 5 bases, and 15 bases separated the two germline ends. Germline-derived CDR1 and CDR2 are MDHEN and SYDVKM. CDR3 length: 13 residues. The full variable domain, with the rest looked up from reference TRBV28 and TRBJ1-1, is DVKVTQSSRYLVKRTGEKVFLECVQDMDHENMFWYRQDPGLGLRLIYFSYDVKMKEKGDIPEGYSVSREKKERFSLILESASTNQTSMYLCASGTLRDTEAFFGQGTRLTVV.

This clonotype came up many times. This chain joins TRBV7-9 and TRBJ1-4; 7 bases fit TRBD1. The germline gives CDR1 SEHNR, CDR2 FQNEAQ (reference sequence). Trimming took 1 base from V and 3 from J; bases not matched to a gene: 8. This CDR3 spans 17 amino acids. CDR3 nucleotide sequence: TGTGCCAGCAGCTTAGGACAGGGCTGGCTGTCTAATGAAAAACTGTTTTTT. Protein product: CASSLGQGWLSNEKLFF.

This clonotype was detected many times. The chain joins TRBV7-2 to TRBJ2-1; TRBD1 aligns across 9 bases. J gave up 5 bases and V 6 bases, and 11 bases lay outside the gene matches. The CDR3 length is 16 residues. The germline V gene has CDR1 SGHTA and CDR2 FQGNSA. The CDR3 DNA reads TGTGCCAGCAGTACCCAAACGGACAGGGGCCACAATGAGCAGTTCTTC. Protein: CASSTQTDRGHNEQFF.

This clonotype was seen many times. This sequence joins TRBV20-1 and TRBJ1-6; D is unresolved. Trimming removed 6 bases from V and 0 bases from J, with 15 bases in between. The germline V gene encodes CDR1 DFQATT and CDR2 SNEGSKA (reference sequence). The CDR3 runs 16 residues. CDR3 loop: CSALLGGSSYNSPLHF. The CDR3 nucleotides are TGCAGTGCCCTACTCGGTGGGAGCTCCTATAATTCACCCCTCCACTTT.

This clonotype was counted ten times or more. The V gene is TRBV6-1, the J gene TRBJ1-6; the D gene is possibly TRBD1 (6 bases). V shed 5 bases and J shed 14 bases, with 22 bases lying between them. Germline lookup yields CDR1 MNHNS and CDR2 SASEGT. CDR3 length equals 15 residues. CDR3 region: CASSQYGTTSLALHF. CDR3 sequence (DNA): TGTGCCAGCAGTCAATACGGGACAACCAGTTTGGCCCTCCACTTT.

This clonotype came up many times. This chain connects TRBV29-1 to TRBJ2-5; D possibly corresponds to TRBD2 (5 bases). This CDR3 contains 12 residues. Germline V gene data show CDR1 as SQVTM and CDR2 as ANQGSEA. Trimming cost V 4 bases and J 4 bases, with 10 bases left between them. The CDR3 reads CSVVKSGETQYF. CDR3 coding DNA: TGCAGCGTTGTTAAGAGCGGAGAGACCCAGTACTTC.

CDR3: CASSMRTGAEQYF. In DNA form, the CDR3 reads TGTGCCAGTAGTATGCGGACAGGGGCCGAGCAGTACTTC. V and J are TRBV19 and TRBJ2-7; 9 bases line up with TRBD1. Germline-derived CDR1 and CDR2 are LNHDA and SQIVND (reference sequence). Unmatched junction bases numbered 3, after V lost 3 bases and J lost 6 bases. The CDR3 runs to 13 residues.

The chain carries TRBV6-1 and TRBJ1-1, with D unclear. The V end lost 6 bases, the J end lost 6 bases, and 11 bases lay between the germline ends. The germline CDR1 and CDR2 sequences are MNHNS and SASEGT. The CDR3 totals 12 residues. The CDR3 nucleotides read TGTGCCAGCAGGGGGATGTGGGCTGAAGCTTTCTTT. Amino acids: CASRGMWAEAFF.

This clonotype has at least ten counts. J is TRBJ1-1 and V is TRBV4-3; D call uncertain. Germline-derived CDR1 and CDR2 are LGHNA and YSLEER. V was pared by 4 bases and J by 0 bases, with 6 bases between. The CDR3 runs 13 residues. This CDR3 reads CASSPQVNTEAFF. As DNA, the CDR3 is TGCGCCAGCAGCCCGCAGGTGAACACTGAAGCTTTCTTT.

The chain recombines TRBV18 with TRBJ2-6; TRBD1 is a possible D gene (6 bases). Germline-derived CDR1 and CDR2 are KGHSH and LQKENI. CDR3 size: 17 residues. V lost 0 bases to trimming and J lost 0 bases, with 9 bases between them. The CDR3 protein is CASSPPNRVSGANVLTF. CDR3 bases: TGTGCCAGCTCACCACCGAACAGGGTCTCTGGGGCCAACGTCCTGACTTTC.

In this sample, this clonotype turned up many times. The rearrangement links TRBV5-1 to TRBJ1-2; D is possibly TRBD1 (6 bases). The CDR3 is made up of 15 amino acids. The ends were cut back, 3 bases at V and 4 bases at J, with 16 bases in the middle. The germline V gene encodes CDR1 SGHRS and CDR2 YFSETQ. The CDR3 region is CASSSGWDTIYGYTF. The CDR3 DNA is TGCGCCAGCAGCTCCGGCTGGGACACCATCTATGGCTACACCTTC.

This clonotype showed up many times. This chain links TRBV20-1 with TRBJ1-2, with D uncertain. The CDR3 contains 10 residues. Looked up from germline, CDR1 is DFQATT and CDR2 is SNEGSKA (reference sequence). V shed 3 bases and J shed 6 bases, with 5 bases lying between them. This chain's CDR3 is CSARSNGYTF. CDR3 sequence (DNA): TGCAGTGCTAGGAGTAATGGCTACACCTTC.

In its sample, this clonotype was seen many times. The chain combines TRBV27 with TRBJ1-5; D not resolved. This CDR3 is built from 14 residues. Trimming removed 6 bases at V and 4 bases at J, with 13 bases between. Germline V gene lookup returns CDR1 MNHEY and CDR2 SMNVEV (reference sequence). This chain's CDR3 is CASRKGHGNQPQHF. The DNA for the CDR3 is TGTGCCAGCAGGAAGGGCCATGGAAATCAGCCCCAGCATTTT.

This clonotype was observed at least ten times. J is TRBJ2-6 and V is TRBV28; D ambiguous. Between the trimmed V and J ends, which lost 9 bases and 3 bases, there was a span of 6 bases. The CDR3 runs to 12 residues. Germline V lookup: CDR1 MDHEN, CDR2 SYDVKM. The CDR3 DNA reads TGTGCCAGTCTTGGTGGGGCCAACGTCCTGACTTTC. This translates into CASLGGANVLTF. The variable domain in full, with the rest retrieved from reference TRBV28 and TRBJ2-6, is DVKVTQSSRYLVKRTGEKVFLECVQDMDHENMFWYRQDPGLGLRLIYFSYDVKMKEKGDIPEGYSVSREKKERFSLILESASTNQTSMYLCASLGGANVLTFGAGSRLTVL.

The V call is TRBV29-1, the J call TRBJ2-1, with D perhaps being TRBD1 or TRBD2 (6 bases each). The V gene's germline CDR1 is SQVTM and CDR2 ANQGSEA. This CDR3 has 19 amino acids. The V gene lost 3 bases and the J gene lost 8 bases, with 32 bases spanning the gap. The CDR3 DNA is TGCAGCGTTGAGGGGGGTTCCATTTACAGGGTATTTCGGGATGATGAGCAGTTCTTC. This codes for CSVEGGSIYRVFRDDEQFF.

This clonotype has ten or more counts. The chain recombines TRBV10-3 with TRBJ1-4; D unclear. CDR1 and CDR2 (germline): ENHRY, SYGVKD. The CDR3 runs to 11 residues. V was trimmed by 2 bases and J by 7 bases, leaving 2 bases between them. CDR3 sequence (DNA): TGTGCCATCAGTGAGGGTGAAAAACTGTTTTTT. Translating it yields CAISEGEKLFF.